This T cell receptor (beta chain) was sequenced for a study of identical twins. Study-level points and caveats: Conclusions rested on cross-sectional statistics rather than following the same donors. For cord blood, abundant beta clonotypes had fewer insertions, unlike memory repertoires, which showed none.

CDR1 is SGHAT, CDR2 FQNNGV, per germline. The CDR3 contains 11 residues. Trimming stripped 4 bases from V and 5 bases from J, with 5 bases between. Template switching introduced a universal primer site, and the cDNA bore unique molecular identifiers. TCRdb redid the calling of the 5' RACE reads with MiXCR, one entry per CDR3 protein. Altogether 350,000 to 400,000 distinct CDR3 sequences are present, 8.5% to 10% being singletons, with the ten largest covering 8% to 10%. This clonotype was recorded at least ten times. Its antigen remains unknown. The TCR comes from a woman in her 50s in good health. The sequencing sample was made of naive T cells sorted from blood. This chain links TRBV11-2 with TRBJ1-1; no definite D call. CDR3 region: CASSWKTEAFF. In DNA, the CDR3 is TGTGCCAGCAGCTGGAAGACTGAAGCTTTCTTT.